A selection of T cell receptor beta chains follows, all from one sample in a study of Ad26.COV2.S vaccination and SARS-CoV-2 variants. Assay used: immunoSEQ multiplex PCR; TCRdb lists only in-frame clones, some missing. The sample holds about 260,000 clones; 70% to 90% are singletons and the top ten take just under 3%. The specimen was peripheral blood, collected in a trial of Ad26.COV2.S vaccine versus placebo. The receptors here all came from a person between 18 and 59 years old who received the Ad26.COV2.S COVID-19 vaccine or a placebo. CDR3s include the opening cysteine and the closing phenylalanine or tryptophan. The D gene is left open where the match is weak. Part of the rows lack a size; the others show once, few, many or a class for expanded clones.

V gene	J gene	D gene	clone size	CDR3 protein	CDR3 DNA
TRBV4-2	TRBJ1-5	NA	once	CASSQEGGSSNQPQHF	TGTGCCAGCAGCCAAGAGGGGGGCTCGAGCAATCAGCCCCAGCATTTT
TRBV27	TRBJ1-6	NA	NA	CASCMGGYSPLHF	TGTGCCAGCTGTATGGGGGGCTATTCACCCCTCCACTTT
TRBV4-3	TRBJ1-5	TRBD1	NA	CASSKDRGRSNQPQHF	TGCGCCAGCAGTAAGGACAGGGGAAGAAGCAATCAGCCCCAGCATTTT
TRBV7-9	TRBJ2-5	NA	NA	CASSLALTREGLGETQYF	TGTGCCAGCAGCTTAGCCCTAACCCGAGAGGGATTAGGGGAGACCCAGTACTTC
TRBV30	TRBJ2-4	TRBD2	NA	CAWSVLASGGARFRAKNIQYF	TGTGCCTGGAGTGTACTAGCTAGCGGGGGGGCAAGGTTTAGGGCCAAAAACATTCAGTACTTC
TRBV30	TRBJ1-2	NA	NA	CAWSGARRLTYTF	TGTGCCTGGAGTGGGGCGCGCCGGCTAACCTACACCTTC
TRBV5-1	TRBJ2-5	TRBD2	NA	CASSLVQTSVETQYF	TGCGCCAGCAGCTTGGTACAGACTAGCGTCGAGACCCAGTACTTC
TRBV6-5	TRBJ1-1	NA	NA	CASSYSREYTEAFF	TGTGCCAGCAGTTATTCAAGGGAATACACTGAAGCTTTCTTT
TRBV12-3/TRBV12-4	TRBJ1-2	NA	NA	CASSLWQADGYTF	TGTGCCAGCAGTTTGTGGCAGGCTGATGGCTACACCTTC
TRBV20-1	TRBJ1-1	NA	NA	CSAEMEEAFF	TGCAGTGCCGAGATGGAAGAAGCTTTCTTT
TRBV30	TRBJ2-1	TRBD2	NA	CAWSVGSGRSDEQFF	TGTGCCTGGAGTGTAGGTAGCGGGAGAAGCGATGAGCAGTTCTTC
TRBV4-2	TRBJ2-1	TRBD2	NA	CASSQEQTSANYNEQFF	TGTGCCAGCAGCCAAGAACAGACTAGCGCCAACTACAATGAGCAGTTCTTC
TRBV24-1	TRBJ2-1	TRBD2	NA	CATSDVGGASEQFF	TGTGCCACCAGTGATGTCGGGGGGGCCAGTGAGCAGTTCTTC
TRBV14	TRBJ2-3	NA	NA	CASSHRVVGTDTQYF	TGTGCCAGCAGCCACAGGGTCGTCGGCACAGATACGCAGTATTTT
TRBV30	TRBJ2-3	NA	NA	CAWSRGADTQYF	TGTGCCTGGAGTAGGGGTGCAGATACGCAGTATTTT
TRBV12-3/TRBV12-4	TRBJ2-2	TRBD1	NA	CAAQGATGELFF	TGTGCCGCACAGGGGGCCACCGGGGAGCTGTTTTTT
TRBV12-3/TRBV12-4	TRBJ1-4	TRBD1	NA	CASRRTGEKLFF	TGTGCCAGCAGAAGGACAGGGGAAAAACTGTTTTTT
TRBV29-1	TRBJ2-5	TRBD2	NA	CSARQRERGTQYF	TGCAGCGCGCGACAGCGGGAGAGGGGGACCCAGTACTTC
TRBV4-2	TRBJ1-1	NA	NA	CASEPWADMNTEAFF	TGTGCCAGCGAACCTTGGGCAGACATGAACACTGAAGCTTTCTTT
TRBV6-5	TRBJ1-5	NA	NA	CASRGKPYSNQPQHF	TGTGCCAGCAGGGGAAAACCCTATAGCAATCAGCCCCAGCATTTT
TRBV4-2	TRBJ2-3	NA	NA	CASSQGALRIDTDTQYF	TGTGCCAGCAGCCAAGGGGCCCTAAGGATAGACACAGATACGCAGTATTTT
TRBV7-2	TRBJ2-1	NA	once	CASSFVGGSNNEQFF	TGTGCCAGCAGCTTTGTGGGGGGCTCGAACAATGAGCAGTTCTTC
TRBV19	TRBJ1-2	NA	NA	CASSPTESVYGYTF	TGTGCCAGTAGTCCGACAGAGTCAGTCTATGGCTACACCTTC
TRBV25-1	TRBJ2-3	NA	NA	CASSRATTDTQYF	TGTGCCAGCAGTAGAGCGACCACAGATACGCAGTATTTT
TRBV19	TRBJ1-1	TRBD1	NA	CASSGQGGTEAFF	TGTGCCAGTAGTGGTCAGGGGGGCACTGAAGCTTTCTTT
TRBV4-3	TRBJ1-4	TRBD1	NA	CASSQEGRGGEKLFF	TGCGCCAGCAGCCAAGAGGGCAGGGGGGGCGAAAAACTGTTTTTT
TRBV5-1	TRBJ1-5	NA	NA	CASSLESNQPQHF	TGCGCCAGCAGCTTGGAGAGTAATCAGCCCCAGCATTTT
TRBV6-5	TRBJ2-7	NA	many	CASSYGAEGGSYEQYF	TGTGCCAGCAGTTACGGGGCCGAAGGTGGGTCCTACGAGCAGTACTTC
TRBV15	TRBJ1-2	NA	NA	CATRLRSNYGYTF	TGTGCCACCAGGCTACGGAGTAACTATGGCTACACCTTC
TRBV5-8	TRBJ2-5	TRBD2	NA	CASSLGTSGREETQYF	TGTGCCAGCAGCCTGGGGACTAGCGGGAGGGAAGAGACCCAGTACTTC
TRBV6-6	TRBJ1-2	NA	NA	CASSYGLTGDAYGYTF	TGTGCCAGCAGTTACGGTCTGACAGGAGATGCCTATGGCTACACCTTC
TRBV7-9	TRBJ1-4	TRBD1	NA	CASRGTGGAEKLFF	TGTGCCAGCAGGGGGACAGGGGGCGCTGAAAAACTGTTTTTT
TRBV6-2/TRBV6-3	TRBJ2-1	TRBD2	NA	CASSYSPSGGLEQFF	TGTGCCAGCAGTTACTCGCCTAGCGGGGGGCTAGAGCAGTTCTTC
TRBV28	TRBJ2-1	TRBD2	NA	CASSPGLAGNNEQFF	TGTGCCAGCAGTCCGGGACTAGCGGGCAACAATGAGCAGTTCTTC
TRBV4-1	TRBJ2-1	TRBD2	NA	CASSQTTSGGPYNEQFF	TGCGCCAGCAGCCAAACAACTAGCGGGGGGCCTTACAATGAGCAGTTCTTC
TRBV27	TRBJ1-1	TRBD1	once	CASSLLGGEAFF	TGTGCCAGCAGTTTGTTAGGGGGCGAAGCTTTCTTT
TRBV10-3	TRBJ1-1	NA	NA	CAISEVRMNTEAFF	TGTGCCATCAGTGAGGTCCGGATGAACACTGAAGCTTTCTTT
TRBV9	TRBJ2-1	TRBD2	NA	CASSVEVGSGIVTEQFF	TGTGCCAGCAGCGTAGAGGTGGGTAGCGGGATCGTCACTGAGCAGTTCTTC
TRBV4-3	TRBJ2-1	NA	once	CASSQDSFYEQFF	TGCGCCAGCAGCCAAGACTCGTTCTATGAGCAGTTCTTC
TRBV28	TRBJ2-1	TRBD2	NA	CASSPTSAYSYNEQFF	TGTGCCAGCAGTCCTACTAGCGCCTACTCCTACAATGAGCAGTTCTTC
TRBV4-3	TRBJ1-6	NA	few	CASSREGPNNSPLHF	TGCGCCAGCAGCCGGGAGGGCCCAAATAATTCACCCCTCCACTTT
TRBV6-5	TRBJ2-4	NA	NA	CASSPRVAKNIQYF	TGTGCCAGCAGTCCTAGGGTAGCCAAAAACATTCAGTACTTC
TRBV5-1	TRBJ2-5	NA	NA	CASSLGGRGKETQYF	TGCGCCAGCAGCTTGGGAGGGCGTGGCAAAGAGACCCAGTACTTC
TRBV11-2	TRBJ1-2	NA	NA	CASSPDELHNYGYTF	TGTGCCAGCAGCCCGGACGAACTCCACAACTATGGCTACACCTTC
TRBV15	TRBJ1-4	NA	NA	CATSSYRDTKLFF	TGTGCCACCAGCAGCTACAGGGATACAAAACTGTTTTTT
TRBV30	TRBJ2-5	NA	NA	CAWSVNKKKETQYF	TGTGCCTGGAGTGTAAATAAAAAGAAAGAGACCCAGTACTTC
TRBV5-8	TRBJ2-3	TRBD2	few	CASSLGTSGGDTDTQYF	TGTGCCAGCAGCTTGGGGACTAGCGGGGGGGATACAGATACGCAGTATTTT